This T cell receptor (beta chain) was recovered during a study of T cells after yellow fever vaccination. Study summary: Low-cell-number fractions underwent preparation using SMART-Seq v4 Ultra Low Input. Points from the study as a whole: The study re-detected most primary-vaccination clones after the booster (nearly 97% CD4, approximately 87% CD8). Clonotypes shared by both compartments, CD4 and CD8, made up a small share.

The table lists this clonotype with many counts. The antigen remains unidentified. Deletions cut 1 base from V and 13 bases from J, with 25 bases between. Germline-derived CDR1 and CDR2 are LGHNA and YNFKEQ. The CDR3 is made up of 16 amino acids. From the 5' RACE reads, TCRdb called clonotypes with MiXCR, one entry per CDR3 protein. The sample lists hundreds of thousands of distinct CDR3 sequences, around 3.6% seen once, with about a quarter in the top ten. This receptor was taken from a man younger than 35 who received the YFV17D yellow fever vaccine. The material sequenced was PBMCs, taken on the day of the yellow fever booster vaccination. The rearrangement uses TRBV4-2 and TRBJ1-1; D is undetermined. The CDR3 DNA reads TGTGCCAGCAGCCAAGCAAGGTTCGAGGTTGGGAAAAGGGATTTCTTT. Protein sequence: CASSQARFEVGKRDFF.